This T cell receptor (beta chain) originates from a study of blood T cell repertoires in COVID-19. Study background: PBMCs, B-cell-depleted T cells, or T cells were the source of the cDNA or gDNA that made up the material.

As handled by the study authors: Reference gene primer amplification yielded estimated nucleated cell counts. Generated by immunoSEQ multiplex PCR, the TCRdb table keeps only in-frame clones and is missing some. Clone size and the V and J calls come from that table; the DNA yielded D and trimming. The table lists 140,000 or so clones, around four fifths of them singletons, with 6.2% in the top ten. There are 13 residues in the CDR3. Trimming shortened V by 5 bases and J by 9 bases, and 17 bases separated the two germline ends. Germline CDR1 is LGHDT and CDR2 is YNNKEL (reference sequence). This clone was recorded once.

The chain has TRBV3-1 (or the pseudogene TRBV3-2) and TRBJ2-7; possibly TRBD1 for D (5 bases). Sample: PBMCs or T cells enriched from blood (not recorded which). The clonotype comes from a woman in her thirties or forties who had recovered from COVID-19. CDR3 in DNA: TGTGCCAGCAGCGCAGGGTTTGAGTATCGGCAGTACTTC. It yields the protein CASSAGFEYRQYF.